The 18 T cell receptor beta chains below were found in one sample sequenced in a study of persistence of HIV-infected CD4 T cells. The libraries were made with immunoSEQ version 4 in survey mode. The protocol was immunoSEQ multiplex PCR, while the TCRdb copy is restricted to in-frame clones and leaves out a portion. The sample includes 40,000 or so clones, about nine tenths of them seen just once. Cells were stimulated nonspecifically with anti-CD3/anti-CD28 magnetic beads. Responding CD4+ T cells were sorted by upregulation of both CD40 ligand and CD69. Their target antigens are unknown. The source was CD4+ T cells sorted from PBMCs after roughly 18-hour stimulation, collected from a patient who received antiretroviral therapy. The receptors shown here come from an adult woman with HIV who was CMV-seropositive.

The V gene is TRBV5-1, the J gene TRBJ2-3; D may be TRBD2 (6 bases). The CDR3 sequence is 14 residues long. Germline lookup yields CDR1 SGHRS and CDR2 YFSETQ. V was cut by 4 bases and J by 0 bases, with 9 bases left in between. The CDR3 DNA is TGCGCCAGCAGCGCAGGGACTAGCACAGATACGCAGTATTTT. Translating it yields CASSAGTSTDTQYF.

The V and J genes are TRBV3-1 (or the pseudogene TRBV3-2) and TRBJ2-5; D is unclear. The CDR3 consists of 11 residues. Between the trimmed V and J ends, which lost 1 base and 4 bases, there was a span of 1 base. CDR1 is LGHDT, CDR2 YNNKEL, per germline (reference sequence). The CDR3 DNA reads as TGTGCCAGCAGCCAAGGAGAGACCCAGTACTTC. Translated, it gives CASSQGETQYF.

CDR3 in DNA: TGTGCCAGCGGGTCCCGATTCAGGGGGTCGGATGAGCAGTTCTTC. Translated: CASGSRFRGSDEQFF. The chain uses TRBV6-5 and TRBJ2-1; TRBD1 matches at 7 bases. Per the germline V gene, CDR1 is MNHEY and CDR2 is SVGAGI. This CDR3 region has 15 residues. J was trimmed by 8 bases and V by 8 bases; bases with no gene match: 15.

The chain employs TRBV19 and TRBJ1-1, with D perhaps TRBD1 (6 bases). V lost 1 base and J lost 4, with 13 bases in between. The CDR3 has 15 amino acids. Per the germline V gene, CDR1 is LNHDA and CDR2 is SQIVND (reference sequence). The CDR3 nucleotides are TGTGCCAGTAGTATAGGGGGGCAGGGGACCACTGAAGCTTTCTTT. Translated: CASSIGGQGTTEAFF.

This sequence joins TRBV3-1 (or the pseudogene TRBV3-2) and TRBJ2-4; TRBD2 might be the D (5 bases). Trimming removed 2 bases at V and 2 bases at J, with 7 bases between. The CDR3 is 14 amino acids. Per the germline V gene, CDR1 is LGHDT and CDR2 is YNNKEL (reference sequence). CDR3: CASSQTGTKNIQYF. As DNA, the CDR3 is TGTGCCAGCAGCCAAACGGGGACCAAAAACATTCAGTACTTC.

This clone was recorded a few times. The chain joins TRBV7-6 to TRBJ1-5; no firm D call. V was shortened by 1 base and J by 6 bases, with 16 bases between the two germline ends. Germline CDR1 SGHVS, CDR2 FNYEAQ. The CDR3 sequence is 16 residues long. For the CDR3, the DNA is TGTGCCAGCAGCTTAGAGTCCTCGGGGTTGGGTCAGCCCCAGCATTTT. Translating it yields CASSLESSGLGQPQHF.

This rearrangement joins TRBV7-9 to TRBJ2-7, with D perhaps matching TRBD1 or TRBD2 (7 bases each). The CDR3 has 15 residues. Germline CDR1 and CDR2: SEHNR and FQNEAQ (reference sequence). Trimming stripped 5 bases from V and 3 bases from J, with 17 bases between. The DNA for the CDR3 is TGTGCCAGCAGCGACGGGGGGACAGTACTCTACGAGCAGTACTTC. Translation: CASSDGGTVLYEQYF.

The V and J genes are TRBV5-8 and TRBJ2-5, with 7 nucleotides matching TRBD1. The ends lost 4 bases at V and 5 bases at J; junction bases unmatched: 14. The CDR3 is made up of 16 amino acids. CDR1 and CDR2 (germline): SGHTS, YDEGEE. The CDR3 bases are TGTGCCAGCAGCGCTTACTGGGACAGTCGACGGGAGACCCAGTACTTC. The encoded protein is CASSAYWDSRRETQYF.

The rearrangement links TRBV18 to TRBJ1-3; no definite D call. Germline V gene data show CDR1 as KGHSH and CDR2 as LQKENI. V gave up 6 bases and J gave up 0 bases, with 18 bases separating them. The CDR3 is 17 residues long. CDR3 sequence reads: CASSPAPLLSSGNTIYF. The CDR3 bases are TGTGCCAGCTCGCCGGCACCGCTACTGAGCTCTGGAAACACCATATATTTT.

V and J are TRBV6-6 and TRBJ1-2, with 9 nucleotides matching TRBD1. V shed 5 bases, J shed 6 bases, and the junction held 4 bases outside the gene matches. Germline CDR1 is MNHNY and CDR2 is SVGAGI (reference sequence). The CDR3 runs to 13 residues. The CDR3 region is CASSPQGADGYTF. In nucleotides, the CDR3 is TGTGCCAGCAGTCCACAGGGGGCCGATGGCTACACCTTC.

The V and J genes are TRBV5-5 and TRBJ1-1; D possibly corresponds to TRBD1 (6 bases). Germline CDR1 SGHKS, CDR2 YYEKEE (reference sequence). V was clipped by 0 bases and J by 3 bases, with 18 bases between them. The length of the CDR3 is 17 residues. The CDR3 loop reads CASSLADGGGADTEAFF. The CDR3 nucleotides are TGTGCCAGCAGCTTGGCCGATGGTGGGGGCGCGGACACTGAAGCTTTCTTT.

The chain employs TRBV29-1 and TRBJ2-2, with 8 bases fitting TRBD1. The V gene end was trimmed by 4 bases and the J gene end by 3 bases; junction bases not matched to a gene: 4. Germline CDR1 and CDR2: SQVTM and ANQGSEA. The CDR3 covers 14 residues. CDR3 nucleotides: TGCAGCGTTGTAGACAGGGGATACACCGGGGAGCTGTTTTTT. This translates into CSVVDRGYTGELFF.

There are a few counts of this clone. The chain carries TRBV4-1 and TRBJ1-1, with D uncertain. The CDR3 contains 15 residues. V was shortened by 3 bases and J by 1 base, with 12 bases between the two germline ends. Germline V gives CDR1 MGHRA, CDR2 YSYEKL. For the CDR3, the DNA is TGCGCCAGCAGCCAGCACGCGGCGGCGAACACTGAAGCTTTCTTT. Protein sequence: CASSQHAAANTEAFF.

The CDR3 loop reads CASARTSGSHIQYF. CDR3 DNA: TGTGCCAGCGCCAGGACTAGCGGGTCTCACATTCAGTACTTC. The rearrangement links TRBV6-5 to TRBJ2-4; 11 bases match TRBD2. The ends lost 8 bases at V and 8 bases at J; junction bases unmatched: 8. The CDR3 consists of 14 residues. Germline CDR1 reads MNHEY; CDR2 reads SVGAGI.

The V call is TRBV15, the J call TRBJ2-7; D call uncertain. This CDR3 has 13 amino acids. Germline V gene lookup returns CDR1 LNHNV and CDR2 YYDKDF (reference sequence). V was pared by 0 bases and J by 4 bases, with 7 bases between. The CDR3 loop is CATSRDFLYEQYF. The CDR3 nucleotides are TGTGCCACCAGCAGAGATTTCCTTTACGAGCAGTACTTC.

This chain joins TRBV5-1 and TRBJ2-7; maybe TRBD1 (6 bases). CDR1 SGHRS and CDR2 YFSETQ come from the germline V gene. The V end was cut by 4 bases, the J end by 4 bases, with 12 bases between. This CDR3 is built from 13 residues. This chain's CDR3 is CASSPLTGYEQYF. CDR3 DNA: TGCGCCAGCAGCCCGCTTACAGGGTACGAGCAGTACTTC.

About this clone: Other DNA variants within this sample encode the same CDR3. This CDR3 reads CATSREGTGYGYTF. CDR3 sequence (DNA): TGTGCCACCAGCAGAGAAGGGACAGGGTATGGCTACACCTTC. The V call is TRBV15, the J call TRBJ1-2; TRBD1 aligns across 9 bases. The CDR3 contains 14 residues. Germline lookup yields CDR1 LNHNV and CDR2 YYDKDF (reference sequence). V trimming: 0 bases; J trimming: 5 bases; junction bases outside the gene matches: 1.

V and J are TRBV30 and TRBJ2-7; D is uncertain. There are 14 residues in the CDR3. Trimming cost V 3 bases and J 3 bases, with 15 bases left between them. Germline V gene sequence: CDR1 GTSNPN, CDR2 SVGIG (reference sequence). The CDR3 loop is CAWRPDDTYYEQYF. The CDR3 nucleotides are TGTGCCTGGAGACCCGATGACACCTACTACGAGCAGTACTTC.